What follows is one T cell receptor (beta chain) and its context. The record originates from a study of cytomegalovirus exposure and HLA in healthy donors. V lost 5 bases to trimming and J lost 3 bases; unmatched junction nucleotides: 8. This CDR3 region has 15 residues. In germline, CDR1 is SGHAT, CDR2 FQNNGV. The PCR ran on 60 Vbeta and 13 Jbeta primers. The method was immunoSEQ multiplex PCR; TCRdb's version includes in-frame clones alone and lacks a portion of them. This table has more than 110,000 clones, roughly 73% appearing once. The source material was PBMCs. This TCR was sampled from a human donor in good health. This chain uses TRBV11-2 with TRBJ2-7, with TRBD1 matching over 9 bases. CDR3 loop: CASSRGTGYNYEQYF. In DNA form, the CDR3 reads TGTGCCAGCAGCCGGGGGACAGGGTATAACTACGAGCAGTACTTC.